Below, one T cell receptor (beta chain) is given with its context. This CDR3 comprises 16 residues. The V and J ends lost 2 bases and 11 bases, in that order; junction bases with no gene match: 16. Germline V CDR1 and CDR2: LGHNA, YNFKEQ. This entry comes from a study of neoadjuvant anti-PD-1 for oral cavity cancer. Sequenced by immunoSEQ multiplex PCR; TCRdb stores in-frame clones only, minus some. Counted here are around 31,000 clones, about 83% occurring once; the ten biggest clones make up about 3.5%. The receptor comes from a person aged 40 to 85 with oral cavity squamous cell carcinoma. The V and J genes are TRBV4-2 and TRBJ2-5; 8 bases are a match to TRBD2. The sequencing here drew on PBMCs, taken before nivolumab (anti-PD-1) treatment. The CDR3 nucleotides read TGTGCCAGCAGCCAAAATTTAGCGGGGAGGCCCCTCGTTCAGTACTTC. Translation gives CASSQNLAGRPLVQYF.